These 20 T cell receptor beta chains share one sample of origin, sequenced in a study of OX40 agonist ivuxolimab in advanced cancers. The repertoire was sequenced with immunoSEQ multiplex PCR; TCRdb's copy has only in-frame clones and lacks some. The sample includes about 80,000 clones, more than 70% of them seen just once. The sequencing here drew on CD4+ or CD8+ T cells sorted from blood, taken in a trial of the OX40 agonist ivuxolimab. All receptors derive from an adult with an advanced solid tumor such as melanoma, head and neck, liver or kidney cancer.

There are a few counts of this clone. The chain carries TRBV30 and TRBJ1-5; 8 nucleotides agree with TRBD1. V trimming: 0 bases; J trimming: 5 bases; junction bases outside the gene matches: 3. The CDR3 is 14 amino acids. The germline CDR1 and CDR2 sequences are GTSNPN and SVGIG (reference sequence). CDR3 sequence reads: CAWSVHRGYQPQHF. As DNA, the CDR3 is TGTGCCTGGAGTGTCCACAGGGGGTATCAGCCCCAGCATTTT.

J is TRBJ1-2 and V is TRBV27; maybe TRBD1 (5 bases). V lost 7 bases to trimming and J lost 8 bases, with 26 bases between them. Germline lookup yields CDR1 MNHEY and CDR2 SMNVEV (reference sequence). The CDR3 runs to 16 residues. The CDR3 reads CASNSMGGRGSRGYTF. Here the CDR3 DNA reads TGTGCCAGCAACTCGATGGGTGGTAGGGGAAGTCGCGGCTACACCTTC.

This chain uses TRBV9 with TRBJ1-4; 7 bases map to TRBD1. There are 15 residues in the CDR3. J lost 8 bases, V lost 0 bases, and 7 bases had no gene match. Germline lookup yields CDR1 SGDLS and CDR2 YYNGEE. CDR3 sequence: CASSVGSEGAEKLFF. CDR3 nucleotide sequence: TGTGCCAGCAGCGTAGGTTCAGAGGGGGCGGAAAAACTGTTTTTT.

The rearrangement uses TRBV2 and TRBJ2-2, with D unresolved. V dropped 7 bases and J dropped 2 bases, with 11 bases sitting between them. Germline V CDR1 and CDR2: SNHLY, FYNNEI. The CDR3 runs 14 residues. CDR3 protein: CASNLGDNTGELFF. In DNA, the CDR3 is TGTGCCAGCAATCTTGGAGATAACACCGGGGAGCTGTTTTTT. Variable domain in full (rest from reference TRBV2 and TRBJ2-2): EPEVTQTPSHQVTQMGQEVILRCVPISNHLYFYWYRQILGQKVEFLVSFYNNEISEKSEIFDDQFSVERPDGSNFTLKIRSTKLEDSAMYFCASNLGDNTGELFFGEGSRLTVL.

CDR3 sequence (DNA): TGTGCCATCAGTGAGTCGGGGGGCACAGATACGCAGTATTTT. As protein: CAISESGGTDTQYF. This sequence joins TRBV10-3 and TRBJ2-3; D assignment may be TRBD1 or TRBD2 (5 bases each). The length of the CDR3 is 14 residues. V lost 0 bases and J lost 1, with 5 bases in between. CDR1 and CDR2 from the germline V gene are ENHRY and SYGVKD.

The chain uses TRBV15 and TRBJ2-5, with D tentatively TRBD1 (5 bases). The end of the DNA is better explained by TRBJ2-7, so the J call may be wrong. Germline lookup yields CDR1 LNHNV and CDR2 YYDKDF (reference sequence). The length of the CDR3 is 15 residues. The CDR3 DNA sequence: TGTGCCACCAGCAGAGATCCTGGCGACAGTTACGAGCAGTACTTC. Its translation is CATSRDPGDSYEQYF.

In its sample, this clone was seen a few times. The gene calls are TRBV2 and TRBJ1-5; D remains unclear. V was cut by 7 bases and J by 1 base, with 11 bases left in between. The germline gives CDR1 SNHLY, CDR2 FYNNEI. This CDR3 is 14 amino acids long. The CDR3, as DNA: TGTGCCAGCACGGTGGGGATAAGCAATCAGCCCCAGCATTTT. Amino acid sequence: CASTVGISNQPQHF.

The V and J genes are TRBV9 and TRBJ1-2, with TRBD1 identical over 7 bases. J gave up 6 bases and V 0 bases, and 5 bases lay outside the gene matches. The germline gives CDR1 SGDLS, CDR2 YYNGEE. This CDR3 region has 14 residues. This chain's CDR3 is CASSVAGTADGYTF. DNA for the CDR3: TGTGCCAGCAGCGTAGCCGGGACAGCTGATGGCTACACCTTC.

The chain employs TRBV19 and TRBJ2-6; D unclear. CDR1 and CDR2 from the germline V gene are LNHDA and SQIVND (reference sequence). The CDR3 has 17 residues. V was shortened by 1 base and J by 1 base, with 11 bases between the two germline ends. The CDR3 region is CASSIGHTISGANVLTF. The CDR3 DNA follows: TGTGCCAGTAGTATAGGACACACAATATCTGGGGCCAACGTCCTGACTTTC.

V gene TRBV5-1 combines with J gene TRBJ2-3, with TRBD1 identical over 8 bases. The junction had 8 bases not matched to a gene; V was cut back by 2 bases and J by 3 bases. There are 16 residues in the CDR3. The germline V gene has CDR1 SGHRS and CDR2 YFSETQ. The CDR3 region has the DNA TGCGCCAGCAGCTTACGACAGGGGAGAGGAACAGATACGCAGTATTTT. Its protein product is CASSLRQGRGTDTQYF.

The chain employs TRBV2 and TRBJ2-1; 12 bases line up with TRBD2. Germline V gene data show CDR1 as SNHLY and CDR2 as FYNNEI. This CDR3 comprises 16 residues. J was trimmed by 7 bases and V by 5 bases; bases with no gene match: 9. CDR3 DNA: TGTGCCAGCAGTCTGACTAGCGGGGGAACTATTAATGAGCAGTTCTTC. It yields the protein CASSLTSGGTINEQFF.

The V gene is TRBV2, the J gene TRBJ2-7, with a tentative D call TRBD2 (5 bases). CDR1 and CDR2 from the germline V gene are SNHLY and FYNNEI. The CDR3 loop spans 11 amino acids. The germline V and J ends were trimmed by 7 bases and 4 bases, with 8 bases remaining between them. This CDR3 is CASNRGYEQYF. The CDR3 DNA reads as TGTGCCAGCAACCGGGGTTACGAGCAGTACTTC.

The chain has TRBV5-6 and TRBJ2-7; D unresolved. The germline V gene has CDR1 SGHDT and CDR2 YYEEEE. The V end lost 4 bases, the J end lost 2 bases, and 10 bases lay between the germline ends. The CDR3 loop spans 13 amino acids. CDR3 in amino acids: CASSPGPAYEQYF. CDR3 sequence (DNA): TGTGCCAGCAGCCCCGGACCCGCCTACGAGCAGTACTTC. Full variable domain (rest looked up from reference TRBV5-6 and TRBJ2-7): DAGVTQSPTHLIKTRGQQVTLRCSPKSGHDTVSWYQQALGQGPQFIFQYYEEEERQRGNFPDRFSGHQFPNYSSELNVNALLLGDSALYLCASSPGPAYEQYFGPGTRLTVT.

J is TRBJ2-2 and V is TRBV5-1; 8 positions agree with TRBD1. From germline, CDR1 is SGHRS and CDR2 YFSETQ. V lost 1 base and J lost 0; bases outside the gene matches: 2. CDR3 length: 16 residues. CDR3 protein: CASSLRTGPNTGELFF. The CDR3 region has the DNA TGCGCCAGCAGCTTGAGGACAGGGCCGAACACCGGGGAGCTGTTTTTT.

V and J are TRBV15 and TRBJ2-1, with 7 bases lining up with TRBD2. This CDR3 is 15 amino acids long. Germline values: CDR1 LNHNV, CDR2 YYDKDF (reference sequence). J was trimmed by 7 bases and V by 2 bases; bases with no gene match: 8. CDR3 amino acids: CATSRPTAGGNEQFF. The DNA of the CDR3 is TGTGCCACCAGCAGACCCACGGCCGGGGGGAATGAGCAGTTCTTC.

The J gene is TRBJ2-7, the V gene TRBV5-4, with a possible D match to TRBD2 (7 bases). The CDR3 has 15 residues. Germline V gene data show CDR1 as SGHNT and CDR2 as YYREEE (reference sequence). V was shortened by 2 bases and J by 5 bases, with 17 bases between the two germline ends. CDR3 region: CASSFGGGAIHEQYF. The CDR3 DNA reads as TGTGCCAGCAGCTTTGGGGGGGGCGCTATACACGAGCAGTACTTC.

The chain carries TRBV7-2 and TRBJ2-1, with 11 nucleotides matching TRBD2. CDR3 size: 15 residues. V dropped 4 bases and J dropped 3; count of bases not matched to a gene: 2. CDR1 SGHTA and CDR2 FQGNSA come from the germline V gene. The CDR3 coding sequence is TGTGCCAGCAGCTGGACTAGCGGGTACTACAATGAGCAGTTCTTC. This sequence encodes CASSWTSGYYNEQFF.

V gene TRBV6-1 combines with J gene TRBJ1-5, with D hard to call. CDR3 length: 15 amino acids. Looked up from germline, CDR1 is MNHNS and CDR2 is SASEGT. The CDR3 DNA follows: TGTGCAAGCGACCCTTCGCGCGGGCACAATCAGCCCCAGCATTTT. This codes for CASDPSRGHNQPQHF.

V is TRBV6-1 and J is TRBJ2-5; D is unclear. The length of the CDR3 is 13 residues. Germline assignment: CDR1 MNHNS and CDR2 SASEGT. The V and J ends lost 4 bases and 5 bases respectively, with 11 bases between them. CDR3 bases: TGTGCCAGCAGTGCTCCTTTGGGCGAGACCCAGTACTTC. It codes for CASSAPLGETQYF.

The chain carries TRBV27 and TRBJ1-4; no firm D call. The CDR3 is 14 amino acids. V lost 4 bases to trimming and J lost 4 bases, with 10 bases between them. CDR1 is MNHEY and CDR2 is SMNVEV in the germline V gene (reference sequence). CDR3 loop: CASSSRRNNEKLFF. The CDR3 DNA reads TGTGCCAGCAGTTCAAGAAGGAATAATGAAAAACTGTTTTTT.